The clone carrying this T cell receptor beta chain occurred many times. Its specificity is unknown. Ophthalmopathy patients all had a Clinical Activity Score of at least 3, a NOSPECS grade of at least 4 and disease under 3 months old. Uncontrolled infection, other autoimmune disease, pregnancy and lactation each barred patients from inclusion. The PBMCs had their origin in about 9.7 ml of fresh peripheral blood. These data originate in a study of T cells in Graves' hyperthyroidism and ophthalmopathy. Study conclusions and caveats: Stable hyperthyroidism was separated from ophthalmopathy by a model based on 13 V-J features.

J gave up 2 bases and V 6 bases, and 6 bases lay outside the gene matches. The germline V gene has CDR1 DFQATT and CDR2 SNEGSKA (reference sequence). The CDR3 is 14 residues long. The TCR beta CDR3 regions underwent amplification using RNA transcripts as the source. Carried out on the TCR CDR3, a first-round RT-PCR used the HTBI primer set. In TCRdb, the multiplex PCR reads were re-called with MiXCR into one record per CDR3 protein. The data contain hundreds of thousands of distinct CDR3 sequences, 14% to 15% of them singletons. The TCR originated in a man aged 18 to 35 with Graves' ophthalmopathy. Specimen: blood. V usage is TRBV20-1 and J usage is TRBJ2-3; TRBD1 agrees at 9 bases. The CDR3 nucleotides read TGCAGTGCCGACCGGGACAGGGCCACAGATACGCAGTATTTT. It specifies CSADRDRATDTQYF.